This TCR beta chain was recovered during a study of T cell responses to AZD1222 COVID-19 vaccine. Study conclusions and caveats: The study found vaccine-associated CD4 TCRs spanning spike, dominant at 160-218 and 743-854. Targeting of unmutated variant regions was reportedly seen in nearly half of spike-specific TCRs.

The CDR3 runs to 15 residues. V gave up 0 bases and J gave up 7 bases; unmatched junction bases: 7. CDR1 and CDR2 (germline): MNHEY, SMNVEV (reference sequence). Remarks on this clone: What it recognizes is unknown.

Only in-frame clones appear in the TCRdb table, and some are missing; sequencing was by immunoSEQ multiplex PCR. This table holds approximately 180,000 clones, approximately 90% found once. The origin of this receptor is an adult who received the MenACWY meningococcal vaccine as a control. The chain uses TRBV27 and TRBJ1-2; 8 positions agree with TRBD1. Sequencing used peripheral blood, obtained 28 days after the second dose of the MenACWY control vaccine. The CDR3 reads CASSLSVGQVVGYTF. CDR3 nucleotides: TGTGCCAGCAGTTTATCGGTGGGACAGGTAGTTGGCTACACCTTC.